The 30 T cell receptor beta chains in this list originate from one sample, sequenced in a study of identifying expanded T cells in peripheral blood. Only in-frame clones appear in the TCRdb table, and some are missing; sequencing was by immunoSEQ multiplex PCR. Altogether 70,000 to 100,000 clones are present, more than 70% being singletons, with the ten largest covering about 3.9%. The material sequenced was blood. Receptor source: a person between 18 and 75 years old in good health.

This rearrangement joins TRBV28 to TRBJ2-5; a possible D gene is TRBD1 (5 bases). V was cut by 6 bases and J by 4 bases, with 24 bases left in between. CDR1 and CDR2 (germline): MDHEN, SYDVKM. CDR3 length: 17 amino acids. This CDR3 reads CASSPIVPGNGIETQYF. CDR3 sequence (DNA): TGTGCCAGCAGCCCCATAGTACCAGGGAATGGTATAGAGACCCAGTACTTC.

This sequence joins TRBV5-1 and TRBJ2-1, with a weak D call TRBD2 (5 bases). The V gene lost 3 bases and the J gene lost 9 bases, with 10 bases spanning the gap. In germline, CDR1 is SGHRS, CDR2 YFSETQ. CDR3 length: 12 residues. The CDR3 reads CASSSPGGEQFF. CDR3 DNA: TGCGCCAGCAGCTCCCCAGGAGGTGAGCAGTTCTTC.

The V call is TRBV18, the J call TRBJ1-2; 9 bases are a match to TRBD1. The CDR3 runs 16 residues. Germline lookup yields CDR1 KGHSH and CDR2 LQKENI. Trimming removed 6 bases from V and 6 bases from J; junction bases left unmatched: 14. This CDR3 is CASSQPETGGQDGYTF. The DNA of the CDR3 is TGTGCCAGCTCGCAACCTGAGACAGGGGGACAGGATGGCTACACCTTC.

This chain links TRBV7-9 with TRBJ1-4; TRBD1 aligns across 9 bases. This CDR3 region has 17 residues. V shed 5 bases and J 7 bases; nucleotides not matched to a gene: 14. The germline V gene encodes CDR1 SEHNR and CDR2 FQNEAQ (reference sequence). As DNA, the CDR3 is TGTGCCAGCAGCCAACGCGGGACAGGGTTAGACGGTGAAAAACTGTTTTTT. Its protein is CASSQRGTGLDGEKLFF.

V usage is TRBV7-7 and J usage is TRBJ2-1; a weak D match, TRBD1 (5 bases). The CDR3 contains 13 residues. Trimming shortened V by 5 bases and J by 6 bases, and 11 bases separated the two germline ends. Germline values: CDR1 SSHAT, CDR2 FNYEAQ (reference sequence). The CDR3 sequence: CASSASGPNEQFF. Written as DNA, the CDR3 is TGTGCCAGCAGCGCTTCAGGGCCCAATGAGCAGTTCTTC.

The V and J genes are TRBV4-3 and TRBJ2-5; possible D gene TRBD2, 6 bases. The CDR3 sequence is 14 residues long. Germline CDR1 is LGHNA and CDR2 is YSLEER. Trimming took 0 bases from V and 7 from J, leaving 12 bases between them. This CDR3 is CASSQELAIGTQYF. CDR3 in DNA: TGCGCCAGCAGCCAAGAGCTAGCGATTGGGACCCAGTACTTC.

The V gene is TRBV7-8, the J gene TRBJ1-1; TRBD1 matches at 7 bases. The trim removed 11 bases at V and 1 base at J, leaving 13 bases unmatched. Germline V gene data show CDR1 as SGHVS and CDR2 as FQNEAQ. The CDR3 contains 15 residues. The CDR3 sequence is CAAVALGQTNTEAFF. CDR3 sequence (DNA): TGTGCCGCGGTTGCCCTGGGACAGACGAACACTGAAGCTTTCTTT.

This chain joins TRBV4-2 and TRBJ2-5; tentatively, D is TRBD2 (6 bases). Trimming removed 4 bases from V and 5 bases from J, with 14 bases in between. The V gene's germline CDR1 is LGHNA and CDR2 YNFKEQ. There are 14 residues in the CDR3. The CDR3 spells CASSPRRGVETQYF. CDR3 sequence (DNA): TGTGCCAGCAGCCCCCGGCGGGGCGTGGAGACCCAGTACTTC.

The rearrangement joins TRBV4-1 to TRBJ2-3; D is uncertain. Germline V gene data show CDR1 as MGHRA and CDR2 as YSYEKL. Trimming took 1 base from V and 4 from J, leaving 9 bases between them. CDR3 length equals 14 residues. DNA for the CDR3: TGCGCCAGCAGCCAAGTCCCGGGCGCAGATACGCAGTATTTT. It yields the protein CASSQVPGADTQYF.

J is TRBJ1-2 and V is TRBV4-3; TRBD1 agrees at 7 bases. CDR3 length: 18 residues. J lost 1 base, V lost 2 bases, and 13 bases had no gene match. Germline assignment: CDR1 LGHNA and CDR2 YSLEER. Here the CDR3 reads CASSQTILSGQYNYGYTF. The CDR3 nucleotides read TGCGCCAGCAGCCAAACTATTTTGTCGGGACAGTATAACTATGGCTACACCTTC.

This chain connects TRBV10-3 to TRBJ2-3; 7 positions agree with TRBD2. V lost 4 bases to trimming and J lost 0 bases; unmatched junction nucleotides: 4. CDR1 is ENHRY and CDR2 is SYGVKD in the germline V gene. The CDR3 is made up of 15 amino acids. The CDR3 DNA reads TGTGCCATCAGTGGCCCTAGCGGTAGCACAGATACGCAGTATTTT. This gives the protein CAISGPSGSTDTQYF.

This clone turned up a few times. The chain is built from TRBV5-5 and TRBJ2-3; maybe TRBD2 (5 bases). V dropped 0 bases and J dropped 0 bases, with 8 bases sitting between them. The CDR3 covers 15 residues. Germline V CDR1 and CDR2: SGHKS, YYEKEE (reference sequence). The CDR3 bases are TGTGCCAGCAGCTTGGTAGAGCGGAGCACAGATACGCAGTATTTT. Translating it yields CASSLVERSTDTQYF.

This clone was observed a few times. The same CDR3 can be traced to other DNA sequences in this sample. The chain combines TRBV6-4 with TRBJ2-6; D gene unclear. Germline V gene data show CDR1 as MRHNA and CDR2 as SNTAGT. This CDR3 region has 15 residues. Trimming removed 0 bases at V and 1 base at J, with 4 bases between. This CDR3 is CASSDSGSGANVLTF. CDR3 bases: TGTGCCAGCAGTGACTCGGGGTCTGGGGCCAACGTCCTGACTTTC.

This chain joins TRBV19 and TRBJ2-1, with D unclear. Germline CDR1 LNHDA, CDR2 SQIVND (reference sequence). This CDR3 has 13 amino acids. The V and J ends lost 3 bases and 4 bases respectively, with 7 bases between them. The CDR3 sequence is CASSMVGYNEQFF. The CDR3 DNA sequence: TGTGCCAGTAGTATGGTCGGGTACAATGAGCAGTTCTTC. Full variable domain (rest looked up from reference TRBV19 and TRBJ2-1): DGGITQSPKYLFRKEGQNVTLSCEQNLNHDAMYWYRQDPGQGLRLIYYSQIVNDFQKGDIAEGYSVSREKKESFPLTVTSAQKNPTAFYLCASSMVGYNEQFFGPGTRLTVL.

J is TRBJ2-7 and V is TRBV4-1; maybe TRBD1 (6 bases). Trimming pared 1 base from V and 3 bases from J, leaving 13 bases between. Germline V gene lookup returns CDR1 MGHRA and CDR2 YSYEKL. CDR3 size: 15 residues. The CDR3 spells CASSQARGLGYEQYF. Here the CDR3 DNA reads TGCGCCAGCAGCCAAGCCAGGGGTCTGGGCTACGAGCAGTACTTC.

The genes are TRBV5-3 and TRBJ1-2; D might be TRBD1 (6 bases). TRBV5-3 is an open reading frame, and its role is uncertain. The germline V and J ends were trimmed by 2 bases and 7 bases, with 9 bases remaining between them. The CDR3 is 12 amino acids. The DNA of the CDR3 is TGTGCCAGAAGCTTACAGGGCTGTGGCTACACCTTC. Protein: CARSLQGCGYTF.

The chain has TRBV5-1 and TRBJ2-7; possibly TRBD1 for D (6 bases). Deletions cut 1 base from V and 5 bases from J, with 7 bases between. CDR1 and CDR2 from the germline V gene are SGHRS and YFSETQ. CDR3 size: 12 residues. In nucleotides, the CDR3 is TGCGCCAGCAGCTTGCCAGGGGACGAGCAGTACTTC. This codes for CASSLPGDEQYF.

J is TRBJ2-6 and V is TRBV28; no clear D gene. V was trimmed by 5 bases and J by 0 bases, leaving 11 bases between them. The CDR3 has 16 amino acids. Germline lookup yields CDR1 MDHEN and CDR2 SYDVKM. Here the CDR3 DNA reads TGTGCCAGCAGTCAAGCTTTACGCTCTGGGGCCAACGTCCTGACTTTC. As protein: CASSQALRSGANVLTF.

The chain employs TRBV6-1 and TRBJ1-4; tentative D call: TRBD1 (6 bases). The CDR3 extends over 14 amino acids. V lost 7 bases and J lost 4, with 13 bases in between. The germline V gene has CDR1 MNHNS and CDR2 SASEGT. The CDR3 DNA sequence: TGTGCCAGCATCACCGGGACACGTAATGAAAAACTGTTTTTT. Amino acids: CASITGTRNEKLFF.

The genes are TRBV15 and TRBJ2-3; possibly TRBD1 or TRBD2 for D (5 bases each). From germline, CDR1 is LNHNV and CDR2 YYDKDF (reference sequence). The V gene lost 0 bases and the J gene lost 2 bases, with 9 bases spanning the gap. CDR3 size: 15 residues. CDR3 amino acids: CATSRDGGVTDTQYF. The CDR3 DNA is TGTGCCACCAGCAGAGATGGGGGTGTCACAGATACGCAGTATTTT.

This chain joins TRBV6-6 and TRBJ2-7; 8 bases line up with TRBD1. CDR1 MNHNY and CDR2 SVGAGI come from the germline V gene (reference sequence). J lost 7 bases, V lost 2 bases, and 7 bases had no gene match. This CDR3 is built from 14 residues. This CDR3 reads CASSYETGAFEQYF. The CDR3, as DNA: TGTGCCAGCAGTTACGAGACAGGGGCTTTTGAGCAGTACTTC.

The V gene is TRBV7-8, the J gene TRBJ2-4; TRBD2 might be the D (7 bases). CDR1 and CDR2 from the germline V gene are SGHVS and FQNEAQ. The CDR3 loop spans 18 amino acids. Trimming removed 5 bases from V and 0 bases from J, with 20 bases in between. The CDR3 spells CASSQWEGDLIAKNIQYF. The CDR3 coding sequence is TGTGCCAGCAGCCAATGGGAGGGGGACCTAATAGCCAAAAACATTCAGTACTTC.

The chain recombines TRBV6-6 with TRBJ2-1; 9 nucleotides align to TRBD1. There are 16 residues in the CDR3. Germline trimming cut 0 bases from V and 8 bases from J; bases unmatched to any gene: 8. Germline V gene lookup returns CDR1 MNHNY and CDR2 SVGAGI (reference sequence). The CDR3 here is CASSYSKGQGPDEQFF. The DNA for the CDR3 is TGTGCCAGCAGTTACTCGAAGGGACAGGGACCCGATGAGCAGTTCTTC.

The chain links TRBV11-2 to TRBJ2-7, with 9 nucleotides matching TRBD2. The CDR3 totals 16 residues. With V trimmed by 5 bases and J by 5 bases, 13 bases remained unmatched. The V gene's germline CDR1 is SGHAT and CDR2 FQNNGV. As DNA, the CDR3 is TGTGCCAGCAGCCCAAGGGGGACTAGCCTGAGCCACGAGCAGTACTTC. It encodes CASSPRGTSLSHEQYF.

The J gene is TRBJ2-3, the V gene TRBV5-4; TRBD2 matches 8 bases. Unmatched junction bases numbered 10, after V lost 4 bases and J lost 3 bases. This CDR3 has 16 amino acids. Per the germline V gene, CDR1 is SGHNT and CDR2 is YYREEE (reference sequence). CDR3 sequence (DNA): TGTGCCAGCAGCGGGAAAGCGGGAGTCAGGACAGATACGCAGTATTTT. It specifies CASSGKAGVRTDTQYF.

This chain links TRBV28 with TRBJ1-5; the D is unclear. The CDR3 contains 12 residues. The V gene lost 6 bases and the J gene lost 3 bases, with 6 bases spanning the gap. CDR1 is MDHEN and CDR2 is SYDVKM in the germline V gene. For the CDR3, the DNA is TGTGCCAGCAGGGGGTCCAATCAGCCCCAGCATTTT. Its protein product is CASRGSNQPQHF.

The chain links TRBV10-3 to TRBJ2-2; 7 nucleotides match TRBD1. The CDR3 is 16 amino acids. Germline V lookup: CDR1 ENHRY, CDR2 SYGVKD. V lost 0 bases to trimming and J lost 5 bases; unmatched junction nucleotides: 6. CDR3 sequence reads: CAISESGGARTGELFF. As DNA, the CDR3 is TGTGCCATCAGTGAGTCAGGGGGCGCACGAACCGGGGAGCTGTTTTTT.

This chain connects TRBV6-5 to TRBJ2-5; D call uncertain. The length of the CDR3 is 14 residues. With 2 bases removed from V and 5 bases from J, the gap between germline ends came to 12 bases. CDR1 and CDR2 (germline): MNHEY, SVGAGI. CDR3 nucleotides: TGTGCCAGCAGTTACAGTGGATCCCGTGAGACCCAGTACTTC. The encoded protein is CASSYSGSRETQYF.

This chain joins TRBV4-3 and TRBJ2-3; 9 positions match TRBD2. V lost 4 bases and J lost 3; bases outside the gene matches: 8. The length of the CDR3 is 16 residues. Germline loops: CDR1 LGHNA, CDR2 YSLEER. CDR3 nucleotide sequence: TGCGCCAGCAGCCTCACCGGGACTAGCCCTACAGATACGCAGTATTTT. It yields the protein CASSLTGTSPTDTQYF.

This chain links TRBV30 with TRBJ1-1; D unclear. Germline V gene sequence: CDR1 GTSNPN, CDR2 SVGIG (reference sequence). The CDR3 spans 15 residues. V gave up 0 bases and J gave up 4 bases, with 15 bases separating them. CDR3 DNA: TGTGCCTGGAGTGTGACAAACACAAGAAGCACTGAAGCTTTCTTT. This gives the protein CAWSVTNTRSTEAFF.